This T cell receptor (beta chain) was sequenced in a study of blood T cell repertoires in COVID-19 (TCRdb year 2020). For context, the study as a whole: Samples from collaborators originated in the United States, Italy and Spain and spanned both the acute and convalescent phases of COVID-19. The material from the prospective study consisted of cDNA or gDNA derived from T cells, B-cell-depleted T cells, or PBMCs. Subjects who had been exposed to COVID-19, were actively infected with it, or had recovered from it provided the deeply sampled blood TCRbeta repertoires that made up the dataset. The repertoires were made available in a free public database intended to serve as a resource for research on the immune response to SARS-CoV-2. Samples came from the ongoing ImmuneRACE study (first 160 participants) plus 1,254 subjects from 6 global collaborators. A de-identified subject ID, COVID-19 status, age in years and sex were almost always included in the sample metadata. Where available, HLA class I and class II types were taken from metadata supplied by the sample provider and were not determined by assay-based typing. Points the paper makes about the study in general: The quantity of clinical and demographic metadata differed by source and by participant and was supplied without curation.

TCRbeta CDR3 regions were amplified from genomic DNA using the immunoSEQ Assay, a bias-controlled multiplex PCR. For the original study's pipeline: Within the assay, amplification of reference gene primers was used to estimate how many nucleated cells each sample contained. Sequence reads were collapsed and filtered to measure the absolute abundance of every unique TCRbeta CDR3 rearrangement. For each sample, productive Simpson clonality was calculated as the square root of Simpson's diversity index across productive rearrangements. TCRdb took over this immuneACCESS table, retaining in-frame rearrangements with V and J assigned. Such tables are incomplete; in checked studies, under half of the missing clones stem from an unresolved V gene, and the remainder is unexplained. That table gives V, J and clone size, and the DNA gave D and trimming. Across this sample there are approximately 150,000 clones, with 81% seen only once. In total, the top ten clones hold around 10% of the sample.

The collaborating institutions used their own protocols to collect whole blood in K2EDTA tubes. For TCRbeta analysis, collaborators shipped samples as frozen whole blood, isolated PBMCs, or DNA extracted from either of those sample types. With respect to this clone: Its antigen target is currently unknown. Per-base qualities were not stored, and no clone one base away is much larger.

The CDR3 spans 14 residues, from the cysteine through the phenylalanine. CDR3 DNA only is kept here, 42 bases in frame from base 1. After removal of 6 bases from V and 10 bases from J, the junction retains 5 bases not matched to a gene. The germline V gene gives CDR1 as ENHRY and CDR2 as SYGVKD. The chain is made from TRBV10-3 and TRBJ2-1; 14 junctional bases match TRBD2. This TCR was recovered from a man aged 55 to 70 with active or convalescent COVID-19. Sample: peripheral blood. The CDR3 reads as follows: CAIRPGLAGVEQFF. Here is the DNA: TGTGCCATCAGGCCGGGACTAGCGGGAGTCGAGCAGTTCTTC.